The next 11 T cell receptor beta chains were all read from a single sample in a study of blood T cell repertoires in COVID-19. Produced via immunoSEQ multiplex PCR; TCRdb's table is partial and in-frame only. The table includes about 88,000 clones, over 80% detected once. The sample consisted of peripheral blood. The origin of the receptors is a human donor with active COVID-19. The donor label of this sample is uncertain.

The chain combines TRBV2 with TRBJ1-2; D call uncertain. V dropped 5 bases and J dropped 4 bases, with 8 bases sitting between them. The germline V gene encodes CDR1 SNHLY and CDR2 FYNNEI. This CDR3 is built from 12 residues. CDR3 coding DNA: TGTGCCAGCAGTATATTGAGCTATGGCTACACCTTC. Protein product: CASSILSYGYTF.

The chain employs TRBV18 and TRBJ2-3, with TRBD1 matching 8 bases. The CDR3 covers 17 residues. After removal of 6 bases from V and 2 bases from J, the junction contained 13 bases not matched to a gene. The germline gives CDR1 KGHSH, CDR2 LQKENI. Here the CDR3 reads CASSPSPRGRTTDTQYF. The CDR3 bases are TGTGCCAGCTCCCCTAGTCCCAGGGGGCGCACCACAGATACGCAGTATTTT.

The chain links TRBV11-2 to TRBJ2-1; tentative D call: TRBD2 (5 bases). The CDR3 length is 13 residues. V lost 1 base and J 10 bases, leaving 11 bases between the germline ends. The germline V gene has CDR1 SGHAT and CDR2 FQNNGV. The CDR3 DNA is TGTGCCAGCAGCTTAGGTGACGGGATGGAGCAGTTCTTC. As protein: CASSLGDGMEQFF.

The chain carries TRBV7-3 and TRBJ2-1; 7 bases line up with TRBD2. In germline, CDR1 is SGHTA, CDR2 FQGTGA. The CDR3 sequence is 12 residues long. The V segment lost 5 bases and the J segment 6 bases; nucleotides outside the gene matches: 1. In DNA form, the CDR3 reads TGTGCCAGCAGCAGGGAGGGCAATGAGCAGTTCTTC. Its protein product is CASSREGNEQFF. The full variable domain, completed using reference TRBV7-3 and TRBJ2-1, is GAGVSQTPSNKVTEKGKYVELRCDPISGHTALYWYRQSLGQGPEFLIYFQGTGAADDSGLPNDRFFAVRPEGSVSTLKIQRTERGDSAVYLCASSREGNEQFFGPGTRLTVL.

J is TRBJ2-5 and V is TRBV12-5; maybe TRBD1 (5 bases). V lost 5 bases to trimming and J lost 5 bases, with 15 bases between them. There are 14 residues in the CDR3. CDR1 and CDR2 (germline): LGHNT, FRNRAP. CDR3 DNA sequence: TGTGCTAGTGGTCCCCCAGGGCCCCAGGAGACCCAGTACTTC. Its protein is CASGPPGPQETQYF.

The chain has TRBV7-3 and TRBJ2-5, with unresolved D. This CDR3 comprises 14 residues. V lost 5 bases and J 4 bases, leaving 14 bases between the germline ends. From germline, CDR1 is SGHTA and CDR2 FQGTGA. This CDR3 reads CASSPGFSTETQYF. CDR3 in DNA: TGTGCCAGCAGCCCGGGTTTCTCGACAGAGACCCAGTACTTC.

The chain carries TRBV5-3 and TRBJ2-7; a weak D match, TRBD1 (5 bases). TRBV5-3 is flagged as an ORF with uncertain function. The V and J ends lost 9 bases and 7 bases respectively, with 11 bases between them. CDR3 length equals 10 residues. The chain's CDR3 is CAMSTDEQYF. DNA for the CDR3: TGTGCCATGTCGACAGATGAGCAGTACTTC.

This chain links TRBV18 with TRBJ2-7, with 9 nucleotides matching TRBD1. The CDR3 runs 14 residues. CDR1 and CDR2 from the germline V gene are KGHSH and LQKENI. With V trimmed by 4 bases and J by 7 bases, 8 bases remained unmatched. In DNA form, the CDR3 reads TGTGCCAGCTCACACCGGGACAGGGATCATGAGCAGTACTTC. This translates into CASSHRDRDHEQYF.

The chain combines TRBV24-1 with TRBJ1-2; 8 nucleotides line up with TRBD1. CDR1 KGHDR and CDR2 SFDVKD come from the germline V gene. The CDR3 runs 14 residues. Losses at the gene ends were 3 bases for V and 7 bases for J; bases not matched to a gene: 6. CDR3: CATSDAQGVRGYTF. In DNA form, the CDR3 reads TGTGCCACCAGTGATGCACAGGGGGTACGTGGCTACACCTTC.

The chain employs TRBV4-1 and TRBJ2-3, with 9 bases lining up with TRBD2. This CDR3 contains 19 residues. Unmatched junction bases numbered 11, after V lost 0 bases and J lost 1 base. The germline V gene encodes CDR1 MGHRA and CDR2 YSYEKL. CDR3 sequence (DNA): TGCGCCAGCAGCCAAGAGGGATTAGCGGGGGCAGATGGCACAGATACGCAGTATTTT. Amino acid sequence: CASSQEGLAGADGTDTQYF.

The chain has TRBV5-4 and TRBJ2-7, with unresolved D. The V gene's germline CDR1 is SGHNT and CDR2 YYREEE (reference sequence). This CDR3 comprises 13 residues. V was clipped by 4 bases and J by 0 bases, with 8 bases between them. The CDR3 is CASSPLSSYEQYF. CDR3 nucleotide sequence: TGTGCCAGCAGCCCTCTCAGCTCCTACGAGCAGTACTTC. The variable domain in full, with the rest retrieved from reference TRBV5-4 and TRBJ2-7, is ETGVTQSPTHLIKTRGQQVTLRCSSQSGHNTVSWYQQALGQGPQFIFQYYREEENGRGNFPPRFSGLQFPNYSSELNVNALELDDSALYLCASSPLSSYEQYFGPGTRLTVT.